A single sample gave rise to the 15 T cell receptor beta chains below, sequenced in a study of glioma-infiltrating T cells. Using RNA template, CDR3s of TCR alpha and beta were amplified with iRepertoire arm-PCR. TCRdb analysed the multiplex PCR reads with MiXCR anew, one entry per CDR3 protein. The sample lists 400,000 or so distinct CDR3 sequences, 35% to 45% occurring once. The sequenced sample was glioma tissue, nonneoplastic brain tissue, or PBMCs (not recorded which). These receptor sequences come from a human donor with low-grade glioma or glioblastoma, undergoing nonglioma brain surgery, or in good health (not recorded which).

The chain is built from TRBV4-1 and TRBJ1-6, with D unclear. CDR1 is MGHRA, CDR2 YSYEKL, per germline. The CDR3 sequence is 15 residues long. Trimming left V 1 base short and J 9 bases short, with 13 bases between. The CDR3, as DNA: TGCGCCAGCAGCCAAGTCCCACAAACACCTTCACCCCTCCACTTT. This encodes CASSQVPQTPSPLHF.

This clonotype was found a few times. This chain links TRBV4-1 with TRBJ2-1, with 11 bases matching TRBD2. Per the germline V gene, CDR1 is MGHRA and CDR2 is YSYEKL. V lost 4 bases and J lost 9; bases outside the gene matches: 5. The CDR3 contains 14 residues. CDR3 sequence reads: CASSRLAGTAEQFF. DNA for the CDR3: TGCGCCAGCAGCCGACTAGCGGGAACCGCTGAGCAGTTCTTC.

Comments on this clonotype: The missing conserved phenylalanine or tryptophan at the end of this CDR3 makes a read error likely. The rearrangement links TRBV6-6 to TRBJ2-1; D may be TRBD1 or TRBD2 (5 bases each). The CDR3 sequence is 14 residues long. CDR1 is MNHNY and CDR2 is SVGAGI in the germline V gene (reference sequence). The V end lost 7 bases, the J end lost 7 bases, and 17 bases lay between the germline ends. CDR3 in DNA: TGTGCCAGCAACCCTAACGGGACGGGGAATGAGCAGTTCCTC. Protein sequence: CASNPNGTGNEQFL.

On this clonotype itself: Since a much larger clone is just one base distant, this may be a read error. The rearrangement joins TRBV20-1 to TRBJ2-3; 11 bases fit TRBD2. Unmatched junction bases numbered 9, after V lost 5 bases and J lost 5 bases. This CDR3 contains 15 residues. Looked up from germline, CDR1 is DFQATT and CDR2 is SNEGSKA (reference sequence). The CDR3 DNA is TGCAGTGCTTACTCCGGGACTAGCGGCAAAGATACGCAGTATTTT. Protein sequence: CSAYSGTSGKDTQYF.

This clonotype has more than one count but fewer than ten. The V and J genes are TRBV6-1 and TRBJ2-3, with 7 bases fitting TRBD1. Germline V gives CDR1 MNHNS, CDR2 SASEGT. The V gene end was trimmed by 10 bases and the J gene end by 0 bases; junction bases not matched to a gene: 7. The CDR3 runs 14 residues. CDR3 nucleotide sequence: TGTGCCACCCGACAGGGTTGGAGCACAGATACGCAGTATTTT. Translating it yields CATRQGWSTDTQYF.

This clonotype was found a few times. The chain uses TRBV28 and TRBJ2-7; 8 bases are shared with TRBD2. V dropped 3 bases and J dropped 7; count of bases not matched to a gene: 5. This CDR3 has 13 amino acids. CDR1 MDHEN and CDR2 SYDVKM come from the germline V gene. The CDR3 coding sequence is TGTGCCAGCAGTTTTGGGACTAGTTGGGAGCAGTACTTC. As protein: CASSFGTSWEQYF.

Concerning this clonotype: A read error may produce the germline difference seen at one junction end. The chain is built from TRBV20-1 and TRBJ1-1, with D perhaps matching TRBD1 (6 bases). Per the germline V gene, CDR1 is DFQATT and CDR2 is SNEGSKA (reference sequence). CDR3 length equals 14 residues. The CDR3 sequence: CSAREWDKNTETFF. In nucleotides, the CDR3 is TGCAGTGCTAGAGAATGGGACAAGAACACTGAAACTTTCTTT.

About this clonotype itself: A single base separates this from a much larger clone, so it may be a read error. This sequence joins TRBV15 and TRBJ2-3, with D possibly TRBD2 on 6 matching bases. The V gene's germline CDR1 is LNHNV and CDR2 YYDKDF (reference sequence). The CDR3 totals 15 residues. CDR3 residues: CATRRVGGSTDTQYF. In DNA form, the CDR3 reads TGTGCCACCAGGAGAGTGGGGGGAAGCACAGATACGCAGTATTTT.

The chain joins TRBV4-3 to TRBJ2-7, with D possibly matching TRBD2 (5 bases). Germline V gives CDR1 LGHNA, CDR2 YSLEER. The V and J ends lost 0 bases and 4 bases respectively, with 13 bases between them. The CDR3 runs to 15 residues. The CDR3 sequence is CASSQDEGGGYEQYF. For the CDR3, the DNA is TGCGCCAGCAGCCAAGATGAGGGTGGTGGTTACGAGCAGTACTTC.

This clonotype was seen only a few times. The rearrangement links TRBV7-8 to TRBJ2-1; 11 bases agree with TRBD2. There are 20 residues in the CDR3. Germline-derived CDR1 and CDR2 are SGHVS and FQNEAQ. V shed 5 bases, J shed 0 bases, and the junction held 15 bases outside the gene matches. The chain's CDR3 is CASSPPPSGRRRSSYNEQFF. CDR3 nucleotide sequence: TGTGCCAGCAGCCCCCCCCCTAGCGGGAGGAGAAGGAGCTCCTACAATGAGCAGTTCTTC.

Of note for this clonotype: A single base separates this from a much larger clone, so it may be a read error. The CDR3 DNA sequence: TGTGCCAGCAGCCCGAATCTAGCGGGACCGCCGTCCTTC. Translation gives CASSPNLAGPPSF. V gene TRBV7-9 combines with J gene TRBJ2-1; 9 nucleotides align to TRBD2. Germline-derived CDR1 and CDR2 are SEHNR and FQNEAQ (reference sequence). The CDR3 totals 13 residues.

To note about this clonotype: This may be a read error: a much more frequent sequence differs by one nucleotide. The genes are TRBV20-1 and TRBJ2-1; D ambiguous. The CDR3 covers 11 residues. Deletions cut 6 bases from V and 13 bases from J, with 16 bases between. Germline V gene sequence: CDR1 DFQATT, CDR2 SNEGSKA (reference sequence). The CDR3 sequence is CSAARYSPQFF. The CDR3 DNA reads TGCAGTGCCGCGCGGTACAGCCCCCAGTTCTTC.

Note on this clonotype: A much larger clone is a single base away; this may be a read error. Since the CDR3 does not end with the conserved phenylalanine or tryptophan, this likely comes from a read error. The chain carries TRBV18 and TRBJ1-1; 8 bases are shared with TRBD1. V dropped 3 bases and J dropped 1; count of bases not matched to a gene: 1. The CDR3 runs 14 residues. Germline assignment: CDR1 KGHSH and CDR2 LQKENI. CDR3 DNA: TGTGCCAGCTCACCGGGACAGGCGAACACTGAAGCTTTCTCT. As protein: CASSPGQANTEAFS.

This clonotype was detected ten times or more. This rearrangement joins TRBV20-1 to TRBJ1-6; 7 bases are a match to TRBD1. The CDR3 spans 14 residues. Germline lookup yields CDR1 DFQATT and CDR2 SNEGSKA (reference sequence). The junction had 11 bases not matched to a gene; V was cut back by 5 bases and J by 10 bases. In DNA form, the CDR3 reads TGCAGTGCTGAAAAGACAGGGATAACCTCACCCCTCCACTTT. This gives the protein CSAEKTGITSPLHF.

The gene calls are TRBV19 and TRBJ1-4; D not certain. Germline loops: CDR1 LNHDA, CDR2 SQIVND (reference sequence). The CDR3 spans 15 residues. Trimming took 1 base from V and 7 from J, leaving 13 bases between them. CDR3 bases: TGTGCCAGTAGTATAGTTCAAGGAGGAGCTGAAAAACTGTTTTTT. The encoded protein is CASSIVQGGAEKLFF.